These 27 T cell receptor beta chains were sequenced from one sample in a study of cytomegalovirus exposure and HLA in healthy donors. Only in-frame clones appear in the TCRdb table, and some are missing; sequencing was by immunoSEQ multiplex PCR. The data show about 84,000 clones, roughly 93% seen once. Source material: PBMCs. The source of these receptors is a man between 25 and 39 years old in good health and CMV-seronegative.

The V gene is TRBV27, the J gene TRBJ1-6; 9 bases align to TRBD1. J lost 3 bases, V lost 6 bases, and 6 bases had no gene match. CDR3 length: 16 amino acids. CDR1 and CDR2 from the germline V gene are MNHEY and SMNVEV (reference sequence). The CDR3: CASSPTGGNYNSPLHF. CDR3 DNA sequence: TGTGCCAGCAGCCCGACAGGGGGAAACTATAATTCACCCCTCCACTTT.

This clone was picked up a small number of times. This sequence joins TRBV18 and TRBJ1-4, with D hard to call. CDR3 length: 14 amino acids. Germline loops: CDR1 KGHSH, CDR2 LQKENI. Trimming took off 1 base at V and 8 bases at J, with 11 bases between the two ends. The CDR3 loop is CASSPRPGNEKLFF. The CDR3 bases are TGTGCCAGCTCACCACGGCCCGGGAACGAAAAACTGTTTTTT.

The chain carries TRBV11-2 and TRBJ2-4; tentatively, D is TRBD2 (5 bases). CDR1 and CDR2 from the germline V gene are SGHAT and FQNNGV. The CDR3 consists of 15 residues. The V and J ends lost 2 bases and 0 bases respectively, with 8 bases between them. In nucleotides, the CDR3 is TGTGCCAGCAGCTTACGGGGTCTAGCCAAAAACATTCAGTACTTC. Residues: CASSLRGLAKNIQYF.

V is TRBV5-5 and J is TRBJ1-2; 7 nucleotides align to TRBD1. V was pared by 0 bases and J by 4 bases, with 6 bases of the junction left unmatched. CDR1 SGHKS and CDR2 YYEKEE come from the germline V gene (reference sequence). The CDR3 covers 15 residues. In nucleotides, the CDR3 is TGTGCCAGCAGCTTGGTAGGGGGCGAGGGCTATGGCTACACCTTC. Protein: CASSLVGGEGYGYTF. Full variable domain (rest looked up from reference TRBV5-5 and TRBJ1-2): DAGVTQSPTHLIKTRGQQVTLRCSPISGHKSVSWYQQVLGQGPQFIFQYYEKEERGRGNFPDRFSARQFPNYSSELNVNALLLGDSALYLCASSLVGGEGYGYTFGSGTRLTVV.

This clone has only one observation. The chain is built from TRBV10-1 and TRBJ1-2; no definite D call. Germline values: CDR1 WNHNN, CDR2 SYGVQD (reference sequence). V gave up 0 bases and J gave up 6 bases, with 11 bases separating them. This CDR3 spans 14 amino acids. This CDR3 reads CASSESIGGDGYTF. CDR3 coding DNA: TGCGCCAGCAGTGAGTCCATAGGCGGGGATGGCTACACCTTC.

CDR3 sequence: CASSEFQAGINEQFF. In nucleotides, the CDR3 is TGTGCCAGCAGTGAATTTCAGGCAGGGATCAATGAGCAGTTCTTC. The chain joins TRBV25-1 to TRBJ2-1; possibly TRBD1 for D (5 bases). The germline CDR1 and CDR2 sequences are MGHDK and SYGVNS. The CDR3 has 15 residues. V shed 1 base and J shed 6 bases, with 13 bases lying between them.

V is TRBV6-8 and J is TRBJ1-2; D uncertain. Trimming removed 6 bases at V and 4 bases at J, with 12 bases between. Germline V gene data show CDR1 as MNHGY and CDR2 as SAAAGT. CDR3 size: 13 residues. In DNA form, the CDR3 reads TGTGCCAGCAGACACCTCTTCCTCTATGGCTACACCTTC. It encodes CASRHLFLYGYTF.

In its sample, this clone was seen a few times. The chain employs TRBV7-8 and TRBJ2-7; 11 bases are a match to TRBD1. J gave up 6 bases and V 3 bases, and 4 bases lay outside the gene matches. In germline, CDR1 is SGHVS, CDR2 FQNEAQ. The CDR3 sequence is 14 residues long. The CDR3 is CASSLGQGGSEQYF. The CDR3 nucleotides read TGTGCCAGCAGCTTGGGACAGGGGGGTTCCGAGCAGTACTTC.

The CDR3 DNA follows: TGCGCCAGCAGCGGGAAGGCTAGCGGGGGGGCAGAGACCCAGTACTTC. Its protein product is CASSGKASGGAETQYF. The chain combines TRBV5-1 with TRBJ2-5; 12 nucleotides agree with TRBD2. Germline CDR1 SGHRS, CDR2 YFSETQ. The length of the CDR3 is 16 residues. V trimming: 4 bases; J trimming: 4 bases; junction bases outside the gene matches: 8.

The chain employs TRBV29-1 and TRBJ1-1, with D unclear. This CDR3 has 13 amino acids. The V and J ends lost 2 bases and 5 bases respectively, with 12 bases between them. CDR1 and CDR2 (germline): SQVTM, ANQGSEA. The CDR3 coding sequence is TGCAGCGTTGAACTCCGGGTTCGGACTGAAGCTTTCTTT. It codes for CSVELRVRTEAFF.

The chain links TRBV18 to TRBJ1-5; a weak D match, TRBD1 (5 bases). This CDR3 contains 16 residues. Looked up from germline, CDR1 is KGHSH and CDR2 is LQKENI. V shed 3 bases and J shed 7 bases, with 19 bases lying between them. For the CDR3, the DNA is TGTGCCAGCTCACCTTCTTTTGTGCAGGGCGCCCAGCCCCAGCATTTT. It codes for CASSPSFVQGAQPQHF.

The CDR3 loop reads CASSGTIDTHYGYTF. CDR3 bases: TGTGCCAGCAGCGGGACAATCGACACACACTATGGCTACACCTTC. This sequence joins TRBV7-8 and TRBJ1-2; a possible D gene is TRBD1 (6 bases). Germline V lookup: CDR1 SGHVS, CDR2 FQNEAQ. V lost 5 bases and J 3 bases, leaving 16 bases between the germline ends. The CDR3 consists of 15 residues.

The rearrangement uses TRBV5-4 and TRBJ2-5; 7 positions agree with TRBD1. Germline V lookup: CDR1 SGHNT, CDR2 YYREEE (reference sequence). There are 16 residues in the CDR3. The J segment lost 5 bases and the V segment lost 4 bases, leaving 14 bases of the junction unmatched. The CDR3, as DNA: TGTGCCAGCAGCGCACCGACAGGGTTGGATAGGGAGACCCAGTACTTC. This gives the protein CASSAPTGLDRETQYF.

The gene calls are TRBV7-2 and TRBJ2-3, with 7 bases lining up with TRBD1. Germline CDR1 SGHTA, CDR2 FQGNSA. V lost 5 bases, J lost 10 bases, and 9 bases stayed unmatched. This CDR3 has 13 amino acids. This CDR3 is CASSETGVSAQYF. CDR3 in DNA: TGTGCCAGCAGCGAAACAGGGGTTTCCGCGCAGTATTTT.

The rearrangement uses TRBV19 and TRBJ2-5; D remains unclear. This CDR3 is built from 13 residues. The V gene's germline CDR1 is LNHDA and CDR2 SQIVND (reference sequence). V was shortened by 5 bases and J by 5 bases, with 12 bases between the two germline ends. The CDR3 region is CASSVGHGETQYF. The CDR3 nucleotides read TGTGCCAGTAGTGTAGGGCACGGGGAGACCCAGTACTTC.

The chain joins TRBV28 to TRBJ2-7; no clear D. V was cut by 5 bases and J by 0 bases, with 11 bases left in between. The CDR3 runs to 14 residues. Germline values: CDR1 MDHEN, CDR2 SYDVKM. The CDR3 DNA follows: TGTGCCAGCAGTGTGGTCCACTTCTCCTACGAGCAGTACTTC. It translates to CASSVVHFSYEQYF.

The rearrangement joins TRBV11-2 to TRBJ1-3, with a weak D call TRBD1 (6 bases). CDR1 and CDR2 (germline): SGHAT, FQNNGV. The CDR3 consists of 14 residues. V lost 8 bases, J lost 0 bases, and 11 bases lay in between. CDR3 region: CASGGSSSGNTIYF. CDR3 in DNA: TGTGCCAGCGGGGGCTCTAGCTCTGGAAACACCATATATTTT.

The chain employs TRBV6-4 and TRBJ2-3, with a possible D match to TRBD2 (6 bases). The V end was cut by 8 bases, the J end by 2 bases, with 17 bases between. This CDR3 region has 15 residues. CDR1 and CDR2 (germline): MRHNA, SNTAGT. This chain's CDR3 is CASSPGTDYTDTQYF. In DNA form, the CDR3 reads TGTGCCAGCTCCCCCGGGACGGACTACACAGATACGCAGTATTTT.

This chain links TRBV6-5 with TRBJ2-5; no reliable D call. This CDR3 spans 13 amino acids. Germline CDR1 and CDR2: MNHEY and SVGAGI. V was shortened by 6 bases and J by 0 bases, with 8 bases between the two germline ends. The CDR3 loop is CASRSAYQETQYF. The CDR3 nucleotides are TGTGCCAGCAGATCTGCGTACCAAGAGACCCAGTACTTC.

The chain uses TRBV10-3 and TRBJ2-4, with a possible D match to TRBD2 (6 bases). CDR3 size: 14 residues. V was shortened by 3 bases and J by 10 bases, with 16 bases between the two germline ends. CDR1 ENHRY and CDR2 SYGVKD come from the germline V gene. CDR3 bases: TGTGCCATCAGTGACAACGCGGGGCCGAGTATTCAGTACTTC. Translation: CAISDNAGPSIQYF.

The gene calls are TRBV4-1 and TRBJ2-5, with 10 bases that match TRBD1. The trim removed 4 bases at V and 1 base at J, leaving 12 bases unmatched. The CDR3 is 18 amino acids. CDR1 and CDR2 from the germline V gene are MGHRA and YSYEKL. CDR3 nucleotides: TGCGCCAGCAGCCCCCTGCCGGGACAGGGGCCAACCCAAGAGACCCAGTACTTC. Protein sequence: CASSPLPGQGPTQETQYF.

This clone has a handful of counts. The rearrangement uses TRBV7-8 and TRBJ2-7; a weak D match, TRBD1 (6 bases). The CDR3 covers 14 residues. The V and J ends lost 5 bases and 2 bases respectively, with 13 bases between them. Germline assignment: CDR1 SGHVS and CDR2 FQNEAQ. The CDR3: CASSQQTGPYEQYF. The CDR3 coding sequence is TGTGCCAGCAGCCAGCAGACAGGACCCTACGAGCAGTACTTC.

The rearrangement uses TRBV5-1 and TRBJ2-1; D may be TRBD2 (5 bases). The CDR3 consists of 13 residues. Germline-derived CDR1 and CDR2 are SGHRS and YFSETQ. The V end lost 4 bases, the J end lost 4 bases, and 9 bases lay between the germline ends. The CDR3 loop reads CASSAGGYNEQFF. The CDR3 DNA reads TGCGCCAGCAGCGCCGGCGGGTACAATGAGCAGTTCTTC.

The chain links TRBV7-3 to TRBJ2-2; 11 positions match TRBD1. Germline V gene data show CDR1 as SGHTA and CDR2 as FQGTGA. The CDR3 length is 15 residues. V was clipped by 5 bases and J by 5 bases; unmatched bases: 4. Here the CDR3 DNA reads TGTGCCAGCAGCCCCGGGACAGGGGGAACCGGGGAGCTGTTTTTT. Translating gives CASSPGTGGTGELFF.

The chain carries TRBV5-1 and TRBJ1-5; no clear D. V shed 1 base and J shed 5 bases, with 10 bases lying between them. Germline V gives CDR1 SGHRS, CDR2 YFSETQ. This CDR3 has 14 residues. Written as DNA, the CDR3 is TGCGCCAGCAGCTTGAGCGGGGAAGATCAGCCCCAGCATTTT. Amino acid sequence: CASSLSGEDQPQHF.

This chain uses TRBV5-6 with TRBJ1-4, with 10 bases lining up with TRBD1. Looked up from germline, CDR1 is SGHDT and CDR2 is YYEEEE. V lost 4 bases and J lost 8; bases outside the gene matches: 8. There are 15 residues in the CDR3. For the CDR3, the DNA is TGTGCCAGCAGCCCGGCGGGACAGGGGCGCGAAAAACTGTTTTTT. Its protein product is CASSPAGQGREKLFF.

The V and J genes are TRBV28 and TRBJ2-5; tentatively, D is TRBD2 (5 bases). There are 15 residues in the CDR3. CDR1 and CDR2 (germline): MDHEN, SYDVKM. V lost 5 bases to trimming and J lost 5 bases, with 18 bases between them. CDR3: CASSPGRRTGETQYF. In DNA form, the CDR3 reads TGTGCCAGCAGTCCCGGGCGTAGAACGGGGGAGACCCAGTACTTC.